The T cell receptor (beta chain) described here comes from a study of cytomegalovirus exposure and HLA in healthy donors (dated by TCRdb to about 2017). Study-wide context: An earlier analysis of 587 of the donors reported approximately 280 Gb of sequence data and 90 million to 120 million unique TCR beta sequences obtained from around 170 million T cells. Genome-wide SNP genotypes for about 65% of the roughly 700 donors were used in a later genetic analysis, which treated that subset as a discovery cohort. The aim of the study was to test whether cataloging public T cell receptors could identify signatures of past pathogen exposure. Of the 300 to 450 genotyped donors, 65% to 90% were placed in the genetic ancestry cluster associated with self-reported Caucasian donors. Among 300 to 450 genotyped donors of the cohort, an average of approximately 240,000 unique TCR beta nucleotide sequences were sequenced per donor, approximately 20% of them non-productive. Roughly 5 DR-DQ haplotypes were handled as single units for association and clustering because linkage in the cohort was strong. Both class I and class II loci were covered by HLA typing, at four-digit resolution. An early release that covered about 600 HLA-typed donors contained approximately 300 gigabases of sequencing data and tens of millions of unique TCR sequences. Every discovery cohort repertoire had been produced on one sequencing platform. Typing coverage varied by locus: roughly 620-640 donors for A, B, C, DRB1 and DQB1; roughly 510 for DQA1; around 610 for DPA1; approximately 450 for DPB1. To predict cytomegalovirus infection status, the study combined high-throughput TCR immunosequencing, statistical association of individual TCRs with disease status, and machine learning. In a later analysis, previously published TCR beta repertoires from more than 500 donors were re-analyzed and high-resolution HLA genotyping was added so that TCR occurrence patterns could be studied. Along with the approximately 670-subject first cohort, a separate validation cohort of 120 different subjects was used. An earlier analysis of 500 to 750 of the donors applied high-throughput TCR beta sequencing to assess whether each TCR beta V gene segment acted as functional or pseudogenic. Rather than using new phenotypic data, the later analysis identified candidate immune exposures from TCR beta sequences and from how often those sequences occurred across donors. Using immunosequencing, the study profiled T cell repertoires from 500 to 800 subjects and related those repertoires to cytomegalovirus serostatus. Donor age, sex, ethnicity and CMV serostatus were compiled together with the repertoire data. The study at large found these results: While some public TCRs were present in many individuals, most TCR sequences turned up only very rarely across donors. Approximately 18 rarely observed V segments, including chromosome 9 orphons, were excluded from the earlier analysis of some 590 of the donors because counts were too low. According to a later analysis, most CMV-associated TCR beta chains appeared to be HLA-restricted, and the HLA associations seemed to be driven largely by CMV exposure. In a later analysis, some 17,000 TCR beta sequences were associated with specific HLA alleles at a false discovery rate of 0.05. This cohort had only TCR beta chains sequenced, and the lack of alpha or paired-chain data limited which features could be detected. Several of the top co-occurrence clusters appeared to be linked to parvovirus B19, influenza, CMV and Epstein-Barr virus, according to a later analysis. Correlated functional status among segregating V segments might reflect linkage disequilibrium, but an unknown experimental factor could not be ruled out. A later genetic analysis associated a missense DCLRE1C variant with V-gene and J-gene trimming of TCR beta chains, and an independent cohort replicated the association. Compared with the approximately 720-donor mean, donors in an Asian-associated ancestry cluster had fewer N-insertions in productive TCRs, according to a later genetic analysis. A further reported finding was that TCR beta sequences accurately predicted the HLA-A and HLA-B alleles for most subjects in the first cohort. Roughly uniform sequencing depth across donors was assumed in presence/absence analyses, although this assumption may not hold. Broadly in line with IMGT annotations, most TCR beta V segments showed up in productive rearrangements about 87% or about 30% of the time in an earlier analysis of several hundred of the donors. In a later analysis, HLA-associated TCR beta chains showed more clonal expansion and lower generation probabilities than non-associated chains that were equally common. When HLA alleles, especially DR and DQ, strongly co-occurred, TCR associations were difficult to assign to individual alleles. The authors suggested that the approach could potentially be generalized to other disease states and immunological phenotypes. A total of 150 or so TCR beta chains were listed by the study as associated with cytomegalovirus. A group of highly shared sequence variants was considered likely to be a technical artifact of the sequencing pipeline. CMV serostatus was the only immune exposure information available for the cohort. In vitro tests confirmed that a few of the cytomegalovirus-associated TCR beta chains recognize cytomegalovirus antigens. Because HLA typing was unavailable for some donors at each locus, only the typed subset was used in association tests. The 87-base-pair reads could not distinguish some IMGT-functional V segments, including TRBV6-2 and TRBV6-3, so those segments were excluded. According to a later analysis, TCR association rates differed among HLA loci, with DRB1 alleles showing the most associated TCRs and HLA-C alleles showing the fewest. The classifier was reported to diagnose cytomegalovirus status with high specificity and sensitivity in both the original cohort and the validation cohort.

The cohort comprised around 700 healthy bone marrow donors. At the time of sampling, all cohort members were nominally healthy, though unrecorded immune exposures were likely present. The donor was CMV seropositive and belonged to the group of over 250 seropositive cohort members. Each donor provided a peripheral blood sample, and peripheral blood mononuclear cells were used for TCR beta sequencing. Genomic DNA was extracted from the blood cell samples with the Qiagen DNeasy Blood Extraction Kit. Notes on this clone: The specificity of this receptor is unknown. No base quality values were provided; no much bigger clone lies one nucleotide off.

The CDR3 has 12 amino acids, counting the end cysteine and phenylalanine. CDR3 DNA only is kept here, 36 bases in frame from base 1. CDR1 and CDR2 are read off the germline V gene as SQVTM and ANQGSEA. V and J are truncated by 8 bases and 7 bases respectively, leaving an intervening sequence of 17 bases. The library was prepared using the immunoSEQ multiplex PCR assay. The multiplex PCR relied on a mix of 60 forward primers for TCR Vbeta segments and 13 reverse primers for TCR Jbeta segments. A multiplex PCR assay on genomic DNA amplified the CDR3 region of rearranged TCR beta genes. Amplified TCR beta libraries were sequenced as 87-base-pair reads on the Illumina HiSeq System. From the authors' description of their analysis: A later analysis tallied roughly 78 million unique TCR beta chains across the approximately 670 repertoires, and about 10 million of those chains were shared by two or more donors. Raw reads were error-corrected and collapsed into unique sequences with a nearest-neighbor algorithm that merged closely related sequences to remove PCR and sequencing errors. CDR3 sequences were aligned to IMGT reference sequences to assign V, D and J gene segments. For a sequence to be retained, a match of at least six nucleotides was required to both a V gene segment and a J gene segment. Rearrangements were classified as productive when the CDR3 lacked stop codons and remained in frame with V and J, and all other rearrangements were classified as non-productive. CDR3 was defined according to IMGT convention as the region running from the second conserved V-encoded cysteine to the conserved J-encoded phenylalanine. The earlier analysis of fewer than 750 of the donors excluded sequences that lacked an unambiguous match to a single V gene segment. An earlier analysis of 550 to 650 of the donors classified V segments as functional when productive rearrangements were above 56.7% and as segregating when the standard deviation between donors was above 5%. A statistical classification framework was built to diagnose cytomegalovirus status from the catalog of TCR beta chain sequences. V and J gene assignment, in a later analysis, came from comparing TCR nucleotide sequences with IMGT/GENE-DB human TR gene sequences. A later analysis assigned CDR3 sequences and most-parsimonious VDJ recombination scenarios with the TCRdist pipeline. A later analysis defined each TCR beta chain by its CDR3 amino acid sequence plus V-gene family, and excluded reads lacking a unique V-gene family. A later analysis removed 592 highly shared, low-generation-probability nucleotide sequences to deal with suspected cross-contamination and a sequencing artifact. For each public chain, a later analysis derived a clonal expansion index from normalized ranks of inferred template counts within each repertoire. In a later analysis, generation probabilities were computed with a VDJ recombination model fitted to out-of-frame rearrangements, and the resulting probabilities were checked against IGoR. Hypergeometric tests were used in a later analysis to score TCR-TCR, TCR-HLA and TCR-CMV co-occurrence, with a repertoire-size bias correction applied to the TCR pairs. A later analysis estimated false discovery rates by permuting HLA or CMV assignments 20 times. In a later analysis, co-occurring TCRs were grouped using DBSCAN, with TCRdist sequence similarity added in when clustering inside HLA-allele-positive subsets. Repertoires with fewer than 30,000 or more than 120,000 public chains were left out of co-occurrence clustering, as were four to six repertoires with anomalous nucleotide sharing. The table comes from immuneACCESS by way of TCRdb, which keeps in-frame sequences with V and J called. Part of the clones is missing from these tables; in studies checked, under half for an unresolved V gene and the rest for unknown reasons. From that table come the V and J calls and clone size; the DNA was used to work out D and trimming. The sample yields 50,000 to 65,000 clones; roughly 74% were counted once. Approximately 24% of the sample lies in the top ten.

Sequenced: PBMCs. The V and J segments used are TRBV29-1 and TRBJ2-5; the D gene is possibly TRBD1, with 5 bases matching. This clonotype was obtained from a woman between 40 and 55 years old in good health and CMV-seropositive. At the DNA level, the sequence is TGCAGCTCCGAGCAGGAAAGGGGGACCCAGTACTTC. Translated, it reads CSSEQERGTQYF.